This TCR beta chain was sequenced for a study of cytomegalovirus exposure and HLA in healthy donors. This PCR relied on a set of 60 Vbeta primers and 13 Jbeta primers. Profiled with immunoSEQ multiplex PCR; TCRdb holds only in-frame clones, not every one. This table holds more than 95,000 clones, approximately 64% found once. V lost 9 bases, J lost 6 bases, and 13 bases stayed unmatched. Germline loops: CDR1 SGHNT, CDR2 YYREEE (reference sequence). This CDR3 is 15 amino acids long. Material for sequencing was PBMCs. The origin of this receptor is a woman in her 50s in good health and CMV-seronegative. This sequence joins TRBV5-4 and TRBJ2-3; TRBD2 aligns across 10 bases. Here the CDR3 reads CAMERGGGGGDTQYF. DNA for the CDR3: TGTGCCATGGAGCGGGGGGGCGGTGGTGGGGATACGCAGTATTTT.